Presented here are 8 T cell receptor beta chains from one specimen sequenced in a study of T cell responses to AZD1222 COVID-19 vaccine. The repertoire was sequenced with immunoSEQ multiplex PCR; TCRdb's copy has only in-frame clones and lacks some. The table records about 70,000 clones, about 83% of them present only once. The sequencing here drew on peripheral blood, taken 28 days after the second AZD1222 dose. The receptor set was obtained from an adult who received the AZD1222 COVID-19 vaccine.

V and J are TRBV5-6 and TRBJ2-7; no clear D gene. The CDR3 length is 12 residues. The germline V gene encodes CDR1 SGHDT and CDR2 YYEEEE. Trimming removed 4 bases at V and 3 bases at J, with 8 bases between. Written as DNA, the CDR3 is TGTGCCAGCAGCCTGCAAGACTACGAGCAGTACTTC. It is translated as CASSLQDYEQYF.

The rearrangement links TRBV28 to TRBJ2-6; D unresolved. V was shortened by 6 bases and J by 0 bases, with 9 bases between the two germline ends. Germline V gene lookup returns CDR1 MDHEN and CDR2 SYDVKM. This CDR3 spans 15 amino acids. The chain's CDR3 is CASSLLSSGANVLTF. The CDR3 DNA sequence: TGTGCCAGCAGCCTCCTAAGCTCTGGGGCCAACGTCCTGACTTTC.

The rearrangement joins TRBV2 to TRBJ2-5; 7 positions match TRBD2. The germline CDR1 and CDR2 sequences are SNHLY and FYNNEI. CDR3 length: 14 amino acids. V was clipped by 7 bases and J by 4 bases; unmatched bases: 9. The CDR3 DNA is TGTGCCAGCATGAGGACCGGGGGGTTAGAGACCCAGTACTTC. Encoded protein: CASMRTGGLETQYF.

The V call is TRBV27, the J call TRBJ2-5, with D hard to call. V lost 6 bases to trimming and J lost 5 bases, with 16 bases between them. Germline V gene data show CDR1 as MNHEY and CDR2 as SMNVEV (reference sequence). This CDR3 has 14 amino acids. The DNA for the CDR3 is TGTGCCAGCAGCTCTGTGGGTAGCTCGGAGACCCAGTACTTC. Its translation is CASSSVGSSETQYF.

Here the CDR3 reads CASSQDGRVHGYTF. The CDR3 region has the DNA TGCGCCAGCAGCCAAGATGGCAGGGTACATGGCTACACCTTC. The chain employs TRBV4-1 and TRBJ1-2; possibly TRBD1 for D (5 bases). V lost 0 bases and J lost 6, with 11 bases in between. The CDR3 length is 14 residues. Germline CDR1 MGHRA, CDR2 YSYEKL.

This chain uses TRBV3-1 (or the pseudogene TRBV3-2) with TRBJ1-6; 8 nucleotides match TRBD1. V lost 3 bases to trimming and J lost 5 bases; unmatched junction nucleotides: 9. Germline CDR1 reads LGHDT; CDR2 reads YNNKEL (reference sequence). This CDR3 has 17 residues. In DNA form, the CDR3 reads TGTGCCAGCAGCCAGGGCTGGACAGGGATCGATAATTCACCCCTCCACTTT. Translated, it gives CASSQGWTGIDNSPLHF.

J is TRBJ1-4 and V is TRBV2; D is undetermined. The CDR3 spans 14 residues. Germline values: CDR1 SNHLY, CDR2 FYNNEI. V was pared by 2 bases and J by 11 bases, with 15 bases between. CDR3: CASSEREGMRKLFF. The CDR3 DNA sequence: TGTGCCAGCAGTGAAAGAGAAGGGATGAGGAAACTGTTTTTT.

The V call is TRBV6-6, the J call TRBJ2-3; 8 bases are shared with TRBD1. J was trimmed by 1 base and V by 7 bases; bases with no gene match: 7. There are 15 residues in the CDR3. Germline-derived CDR1 and CDR2 are MNHNY and SVGAGI (reference sequence). The CDR3 region has the DNA TGTGCCAGCATCCGCGACAGGGGAGGCACAGATACGCAGTATTTT. Amino acid sequence: CASIRDRGGTDTQYF.